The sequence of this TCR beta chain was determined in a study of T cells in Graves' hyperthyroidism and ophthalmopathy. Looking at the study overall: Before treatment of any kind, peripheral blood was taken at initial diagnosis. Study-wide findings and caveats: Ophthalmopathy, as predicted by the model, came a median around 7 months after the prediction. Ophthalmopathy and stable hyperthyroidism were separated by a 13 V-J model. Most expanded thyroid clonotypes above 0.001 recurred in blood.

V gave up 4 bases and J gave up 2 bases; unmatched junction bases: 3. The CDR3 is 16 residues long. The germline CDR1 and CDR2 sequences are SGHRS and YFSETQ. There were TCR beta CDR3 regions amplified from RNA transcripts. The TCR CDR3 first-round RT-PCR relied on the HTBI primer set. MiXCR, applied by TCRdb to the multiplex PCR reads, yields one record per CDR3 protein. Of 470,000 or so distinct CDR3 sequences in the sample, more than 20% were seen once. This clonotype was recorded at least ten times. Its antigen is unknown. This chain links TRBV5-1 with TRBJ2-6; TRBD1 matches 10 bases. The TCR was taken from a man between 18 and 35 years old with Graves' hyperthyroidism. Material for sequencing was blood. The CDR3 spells CASSVTGGAGANVLTF. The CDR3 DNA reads TGCGCCAGCAGCGTGACAGGGGGCGCTGGGGCCAACGTCCTGACTTTC.